This T cell receptor beta chain comes out of a study of glioma-infiltrating T cells. The study, taken as a whole, reports: Above-expected tissue-blood divergence occurred in all gliomas, most in low-grade ones. Tissue and blood shared very few CDR3 sequences.

Using RNA template, CDR3s of TCR alpha and beta were amplified with iRepertoire arm-PCR. For one-step reverse transcription and amplification, 100-400 ng of tissue mRNA or PBMC total RNA was used. TCRdb recomputed calls from the multiplex PCR reads with MiXCR, one row per CDR3 protein. The sample includes about 140,000 distinct CDR3 sequences, about two fifths of them seen just once. Of note for this clonotype: Its antigen is undetermined.

The TCR was taken from a human donor with low-grade glioma or glioblastoma, undergoing nonglioma brain surgery, or in good health (not recorded which). The sample taken for sequencing was glioma tissue, nonneoplastic brain tissue, or PBMCs (not recorded which).

The DNA for the CDR3 is TGTGCCAGCAGTTTCACCGGGACTACGAACAATGAGCAGTTCTTC. Translated, it gives CASSFTGTTNNEQFF. The V and J genes are TRBV7-3 and TRBJ2-1; TRBD2 aligns across 7 bases. This CDR3 comprises 15 residues. V lost 6 bases, J lost 5 bases, and 10 bases stayed unmatched. The germline CDR1 and CDR2 sequences are SGHTA and FQGTGA. Full variable domain (remainder filled in from reference TRBV7-3 and TRBJ2-1): GAGVSQTPSNKVTEKGKYVELRCDPISGHTALYWYRQSLGQGPEFLIYFQGTGAADDSGLPNDRFFAVRPEGSVSTLKIQRTERGDSAVYLCASSFTGTTNNEQFFGPGTRLTVL.